This T cell receptor (beta chain) was identified in a study of CD8 T cells in ankylosing spondylitis. Trimming took 6 bases from V and 0 from J, leaving 17 bases between them. CDR1 and CDR2 from the germline V gene are DFQATT and SNEGSKA (reference sequence). The CDR3 is made up of 15 amino acids. This clonotype was seen repeatedly, ten times or more. One entry per CDR3 protein, called by TCRdb with MiXCR from the 5' RACE reads. This sample carries 250,000 or so distinct CDR3 sequences, 20% to 30% of them seen once, and the ten largest clones take over 0.55%. This clonotype was sampled from a male donor with ankylosing spondylitis or in good health (not recorded which). Material: blood, either unsorted or a sorted T cell fraction (not recorded which). The chain links TRBV20-1 to TRBJ2-5, with D perhaps given as TRBD1 or TRBD2 (5 bases each). The CDR3 region has the DNA TGCAGTGCCCAGAGGGGCGGGTCGAACCAAGAGACCCAGTACTTC. Its translation is CSAQRGGSNQETQYF.